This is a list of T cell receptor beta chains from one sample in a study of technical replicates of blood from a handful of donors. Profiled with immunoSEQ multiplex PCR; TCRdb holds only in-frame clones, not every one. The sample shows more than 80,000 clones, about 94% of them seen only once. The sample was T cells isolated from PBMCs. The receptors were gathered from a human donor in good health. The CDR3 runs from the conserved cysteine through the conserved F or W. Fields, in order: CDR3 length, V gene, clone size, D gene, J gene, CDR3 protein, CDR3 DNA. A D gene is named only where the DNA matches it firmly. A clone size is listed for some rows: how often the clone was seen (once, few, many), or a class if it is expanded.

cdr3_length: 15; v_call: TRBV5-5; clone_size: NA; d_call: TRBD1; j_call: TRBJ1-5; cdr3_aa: CASSLAGTDNQPQHF; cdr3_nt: TGTGCCAGCAGCTTGGCCGGGACAGACAATCAGCCCCAGCATTTT
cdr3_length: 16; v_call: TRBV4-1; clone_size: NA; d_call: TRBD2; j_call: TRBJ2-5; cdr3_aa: CASSLISGGSGETQYF; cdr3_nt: TGCGCCAGCAGCCTAATTAGCGGGGGGTCCGGAGAGACCCAGTACTTC
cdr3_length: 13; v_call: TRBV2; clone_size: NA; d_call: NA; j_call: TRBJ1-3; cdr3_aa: CASSQDRGNTIYF; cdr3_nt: TGTGCCAGCAGTCAGGATCGTGGAAACACCATATATTTT
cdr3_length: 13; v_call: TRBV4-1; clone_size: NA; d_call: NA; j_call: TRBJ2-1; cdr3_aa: CASSQERVNEQFF; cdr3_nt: TGCGCCAGCAGCCAAGAGCGGGTCAATGAGCAGTTCTTC
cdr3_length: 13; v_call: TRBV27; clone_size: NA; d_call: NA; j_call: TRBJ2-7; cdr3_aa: CASSLSTGVGQYF; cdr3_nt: TGTGCCAGCAGTTTATCGACAGGCGTTGGGCAGTACTTC
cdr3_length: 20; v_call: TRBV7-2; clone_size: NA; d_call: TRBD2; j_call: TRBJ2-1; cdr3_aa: CASSLALASGGRLVYNEQFF; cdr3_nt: TGTGCCAGCAGCTTAGCGCTGGCTAGCGGGGGGCGTCTTGTATACAATGAGCAGTTCTTC
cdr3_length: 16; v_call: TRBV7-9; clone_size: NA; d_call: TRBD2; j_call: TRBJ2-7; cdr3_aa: CASSSDRLAGGYEQYF; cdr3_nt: TGTGCCAGCAGCTCTGACCGACTAGCGGGCGGCTACGAGCAGTACTTC
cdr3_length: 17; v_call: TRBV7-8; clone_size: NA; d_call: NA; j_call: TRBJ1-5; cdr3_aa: CASSQRGGEYSNQPQHF; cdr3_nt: TGTGCCAGCAGCCAAAGGGGGGGAGAATATAGCAATCAGCCCCAGCATTTT
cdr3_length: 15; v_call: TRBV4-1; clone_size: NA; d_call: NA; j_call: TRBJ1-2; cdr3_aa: CASSQERAGNYGYTF; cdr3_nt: TGCGCCAGCAGCCAAGAGAGGGCGGGAAACTATGGCTACACCTTC
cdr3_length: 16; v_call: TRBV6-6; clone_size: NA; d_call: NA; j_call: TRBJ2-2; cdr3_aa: CASSYGGAGATGELFF; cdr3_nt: TGTGCCAGCAGTTACGGTGGCGCAGGGGCCACCGGGGAGCTGTTTTTT
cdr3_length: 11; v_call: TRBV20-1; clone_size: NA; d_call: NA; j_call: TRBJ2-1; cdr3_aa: CSARVTDEQFF; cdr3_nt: TGCAGTGCTAGAGTAACGGATGAGCAGTTCTTC
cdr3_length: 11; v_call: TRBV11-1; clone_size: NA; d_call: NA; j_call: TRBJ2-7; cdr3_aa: CASSLVGEQYF; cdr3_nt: TGTGCCAGCAGCTTAGTCGGCGAGCAGTACTTC
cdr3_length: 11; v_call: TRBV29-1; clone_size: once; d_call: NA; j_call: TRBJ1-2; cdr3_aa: CSAHSIYGYTF; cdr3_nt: TGCAGCGCCCACTCAATCTATGGCTACACCTTC
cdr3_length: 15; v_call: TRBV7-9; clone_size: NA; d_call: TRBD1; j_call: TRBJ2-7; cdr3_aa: CASSFGQGVDYEQYF; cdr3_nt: TGTGCCAGCAGCTTTGGGCAGGGGGTCGACTACGAGCAGTACTTC
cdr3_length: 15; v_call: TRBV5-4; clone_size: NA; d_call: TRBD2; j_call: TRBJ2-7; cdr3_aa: CASSKGGLAGDEQYF; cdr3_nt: TGTGCCAGCAGCAAGGGGGGCCTAGCGGGGGACGAGCAGTACTTC
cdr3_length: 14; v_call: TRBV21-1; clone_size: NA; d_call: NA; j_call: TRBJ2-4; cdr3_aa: CASSNGTPGNIQYF; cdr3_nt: TGTGCCAGCAGCAATGGGACACCAGGGAACATTCAGTACTTC